This T cell receptor beta chain was recorded in a study of T-cell reconstitution after alpha-beta-depleted transplantation in children. This sample's TCRbeta library carried unique molecular identifier barcodes. One entry per CDR3 protein, called by TCRdb with MiXCR from the PCR reads. The sample carries approximately 640,000 distinct CDR3 sequences, roughly 17% recorded once. The table lists this clonotype with many counts. Germline-derived CDR1 and CDR2 are DFQATT and SNEGSKA (reference sequence). CDR3 length equals 13 residues. V gave up 4 bases and J gave up 1 base, with 10 bases separating them. The sequencing here drew on PBMCs from the stem cell graft donor, taken from the stem cell graft. This receptor was taken from a human donor who donated a stem cell graft to a child with acute myeloid leukemia. The chain carries TRBV20-1 and TRBJ1-1; no clear D gene. This CDR3 is CSANWSPNTEAFF. CDR3 DNA sequence: TGCAGTGCTAACTGGTCTCCGAACACTGAAGCTTTCTTT.